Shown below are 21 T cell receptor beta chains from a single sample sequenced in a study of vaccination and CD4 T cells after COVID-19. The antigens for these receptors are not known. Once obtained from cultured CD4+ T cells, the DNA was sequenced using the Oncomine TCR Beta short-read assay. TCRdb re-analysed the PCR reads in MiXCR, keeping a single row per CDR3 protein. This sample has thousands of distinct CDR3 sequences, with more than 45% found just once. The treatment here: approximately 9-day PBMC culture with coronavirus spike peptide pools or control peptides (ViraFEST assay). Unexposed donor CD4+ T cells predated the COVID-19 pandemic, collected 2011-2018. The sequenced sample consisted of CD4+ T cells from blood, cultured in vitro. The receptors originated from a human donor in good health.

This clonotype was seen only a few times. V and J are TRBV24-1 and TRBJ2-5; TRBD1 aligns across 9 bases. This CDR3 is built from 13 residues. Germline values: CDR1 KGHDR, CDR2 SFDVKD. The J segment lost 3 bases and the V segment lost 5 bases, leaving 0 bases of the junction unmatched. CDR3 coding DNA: TGTGCCACCAGTGGGACAGGGGAAGAGACCCAGTACTTC. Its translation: CATSGTGEETQYF.

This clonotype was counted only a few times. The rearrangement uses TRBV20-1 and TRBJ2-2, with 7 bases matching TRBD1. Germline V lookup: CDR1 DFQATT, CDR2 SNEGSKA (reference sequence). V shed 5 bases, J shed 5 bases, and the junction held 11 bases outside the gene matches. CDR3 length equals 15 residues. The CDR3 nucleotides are TGCAGTGCTGTTCCCGGGACAGTGAGAACCGGGGAGCTGTTTTTT. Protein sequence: CSAVPGTVRTGELFF.

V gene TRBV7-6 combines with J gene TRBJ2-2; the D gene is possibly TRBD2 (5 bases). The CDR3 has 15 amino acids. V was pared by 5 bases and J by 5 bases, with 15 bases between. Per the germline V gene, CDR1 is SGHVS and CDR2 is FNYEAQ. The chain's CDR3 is CASSLGRGMTGELFF. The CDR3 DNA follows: TGTGCCAGCAGCCTCGGACGGGGAATGACCGGGGAGCTGTTTTTT.

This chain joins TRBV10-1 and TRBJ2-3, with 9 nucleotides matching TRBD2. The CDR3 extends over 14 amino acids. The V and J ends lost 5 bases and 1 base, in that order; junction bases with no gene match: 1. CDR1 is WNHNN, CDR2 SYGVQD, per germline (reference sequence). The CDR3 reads CASSRTSGTDTQYF. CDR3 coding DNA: TGCGCCAGCAGTCGGACTAGCGGCACAGATACGCAGTATTTT.

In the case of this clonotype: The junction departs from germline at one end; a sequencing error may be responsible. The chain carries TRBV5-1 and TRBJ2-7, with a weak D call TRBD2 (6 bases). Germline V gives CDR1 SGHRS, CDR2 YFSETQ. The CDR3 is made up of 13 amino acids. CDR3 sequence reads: CASSLEGVGRRDF. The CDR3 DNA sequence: TGCGCCAGCAGCTTGGAGGGTGTCGGGAGAAGGGACTTC.

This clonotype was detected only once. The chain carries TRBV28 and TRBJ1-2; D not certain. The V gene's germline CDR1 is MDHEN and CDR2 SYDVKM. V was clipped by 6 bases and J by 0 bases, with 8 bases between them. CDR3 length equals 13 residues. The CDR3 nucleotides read TGTGCCAGCAGAGGAGCATCTAACTATGGCTACACCTTC. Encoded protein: CASRGASNYGYTF.

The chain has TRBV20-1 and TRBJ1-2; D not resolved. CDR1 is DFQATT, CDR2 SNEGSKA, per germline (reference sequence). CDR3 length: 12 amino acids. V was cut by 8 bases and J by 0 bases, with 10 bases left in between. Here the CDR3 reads CSSDGANYGYTF. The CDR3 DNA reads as TGCAGTAGCGACGGGGCTAACTATGGCTACACCTTC.

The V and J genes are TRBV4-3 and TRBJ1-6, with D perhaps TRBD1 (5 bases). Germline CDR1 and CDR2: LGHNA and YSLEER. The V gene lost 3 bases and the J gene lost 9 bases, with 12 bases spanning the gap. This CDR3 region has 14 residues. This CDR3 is CASSHDLRGSPLHF. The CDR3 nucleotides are TGCGCCAGCAGCCACGACCTGAGGGGTTCACCCCTCCACTTT.

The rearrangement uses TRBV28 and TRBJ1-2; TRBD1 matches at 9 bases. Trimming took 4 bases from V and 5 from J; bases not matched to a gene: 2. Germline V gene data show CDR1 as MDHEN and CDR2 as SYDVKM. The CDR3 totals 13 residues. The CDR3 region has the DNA TGTGCCAGCAGTTGGGGACAGGGTTATGGCTACACCTTC. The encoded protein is CASSWGQGYGYTF.

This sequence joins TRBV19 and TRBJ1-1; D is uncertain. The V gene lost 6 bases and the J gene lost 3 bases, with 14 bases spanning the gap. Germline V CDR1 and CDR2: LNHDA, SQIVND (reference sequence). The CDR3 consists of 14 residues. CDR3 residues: CASSPGRTDTEAFF. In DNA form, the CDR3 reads TGTGCCAGTAGCCCAGGCAGGACGGACACTGAAGCTTTCTTT. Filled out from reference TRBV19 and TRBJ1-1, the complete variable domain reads DGGITQSPKYLFRKEGQNVTLSCEQNLNHDAMYWYRQDPGQGLRLIYYSQIVNDFQKGDIAEGYSVSREKKESFPLTVTSAQKNPTAFYLCASSPGRTDTEAFFGQGTRLTVV.

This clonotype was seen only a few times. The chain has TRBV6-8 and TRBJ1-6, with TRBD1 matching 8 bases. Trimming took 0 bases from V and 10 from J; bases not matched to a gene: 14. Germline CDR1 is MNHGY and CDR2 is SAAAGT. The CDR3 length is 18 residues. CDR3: CASSYSGQGAKDRSPLHF. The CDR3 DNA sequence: TGTGCCAGCAGTTACTCGGGGCAGGGGGCGAAGGATAGGTCACCCCTCCACTTT.

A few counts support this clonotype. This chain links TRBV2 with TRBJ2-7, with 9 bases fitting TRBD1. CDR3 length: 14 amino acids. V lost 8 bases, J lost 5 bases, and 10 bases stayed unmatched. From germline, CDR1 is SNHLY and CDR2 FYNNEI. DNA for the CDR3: TGTGCCAGCCAGAGGACAGGGGTTTGGGACGAGCAGTACTTC. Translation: CASQRTGVWDEQYF.

The CDR3 DNA follows: TGTGCCACCAGTGATGCGGGTCGAGGGCAGGGAAGAGGCTACACCTTC. Translation gives CATSDAGRGQGRGYTF. The chain employs TRBV24-1 and TRBJ1-2; the D gene is possibly TRBD1 (5 bases). Germline V gives CDR1 KGHDR, CDR2 SFDVKD. The CDR3 covers 16 residues. Trimming removed 3 bases at V and 8 bases at J, with 21 bases between.

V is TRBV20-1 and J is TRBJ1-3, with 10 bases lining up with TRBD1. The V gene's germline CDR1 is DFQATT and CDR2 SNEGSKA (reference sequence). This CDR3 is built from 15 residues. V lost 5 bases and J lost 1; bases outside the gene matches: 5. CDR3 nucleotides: TGCAGTGCTTCGACAGGGGGCTCATCTGGAAACACCATATATTTT. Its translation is CSASTGGSSGNTIYF.

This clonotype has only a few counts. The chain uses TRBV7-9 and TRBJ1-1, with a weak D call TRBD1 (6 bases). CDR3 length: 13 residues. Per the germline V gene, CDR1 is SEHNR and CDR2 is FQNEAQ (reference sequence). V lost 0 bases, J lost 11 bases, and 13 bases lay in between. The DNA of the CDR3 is TGTGCCAGCAGCTTAGCGGTGGGGGCGGAGGCTTTCTTT. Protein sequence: CASSLAVGAEAFF.

The CDR3 nucleotides read TGTGCCTGGAGCTTGGATTTTGAGACCCAGTACTTC. Protein sequence: CAWSLDFETQYF. The gene calls are TRBV30 and TRBJ2-5; D remains unclear. Germline values: CDR1 GTSNPN, CDR2 SVGIG (reference sequence). The CDR3 is 12 amino acids. V lost 3 bases, J lost 5 bases, and 10 bases lay in between. Drawing the rest from reference TRBV30 and TRBJ2-5, the complete variable domain is SQTIHQWPATLVQPVGSPLSLECTVEGTSNPNLYWYRQAAGRGLQLLFYSVGIGQISSEVPQNLSASRPQDRQFILSSKKLLLSDSGFYLCAWSLDFETQYFGPGTRLLVL.

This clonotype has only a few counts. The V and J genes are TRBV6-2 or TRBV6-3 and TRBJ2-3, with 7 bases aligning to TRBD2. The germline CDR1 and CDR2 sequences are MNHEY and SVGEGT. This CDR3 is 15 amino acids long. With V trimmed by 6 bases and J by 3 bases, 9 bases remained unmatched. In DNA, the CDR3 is TGTGCCAGCAGGCGGAGGGAGGGGTTAACAGATACGCAGTATTTT. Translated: CASRRREGLTDTQYF.

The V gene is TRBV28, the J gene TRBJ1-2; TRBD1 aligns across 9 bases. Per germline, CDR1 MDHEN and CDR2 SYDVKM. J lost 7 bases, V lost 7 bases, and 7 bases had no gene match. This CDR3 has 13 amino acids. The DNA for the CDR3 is TGTGCCAGCAACCGACAGGGGGATTCTGGCTACACCTTC. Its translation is CASNRQGDSGYTF.

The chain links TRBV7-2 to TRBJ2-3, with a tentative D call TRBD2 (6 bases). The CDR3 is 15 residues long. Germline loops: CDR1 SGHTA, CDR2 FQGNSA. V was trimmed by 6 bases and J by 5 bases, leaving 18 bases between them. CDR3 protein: CASSYAYGGGDTQYF. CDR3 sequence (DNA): TGTGCCAGCAGTTACGCCTACGGGGGTGGAGATACGCAGTATTTT.

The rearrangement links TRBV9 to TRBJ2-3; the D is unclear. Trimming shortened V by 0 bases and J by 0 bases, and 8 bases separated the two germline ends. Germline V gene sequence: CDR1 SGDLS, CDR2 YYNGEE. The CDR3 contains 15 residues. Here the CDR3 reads CASSVDGASTDTQYF. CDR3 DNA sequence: TGTGCCAGCAGCGTAGACGGTGCTAGCACAGATACGCAGTATTTT.

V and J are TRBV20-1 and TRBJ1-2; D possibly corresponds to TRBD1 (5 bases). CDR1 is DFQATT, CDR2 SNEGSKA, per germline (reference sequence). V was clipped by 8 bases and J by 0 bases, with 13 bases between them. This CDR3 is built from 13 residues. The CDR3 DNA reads TGCAGTCCCACGACAGCGACTAACTATGGCTACACCTTC. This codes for CSPTTATNYGYTF.